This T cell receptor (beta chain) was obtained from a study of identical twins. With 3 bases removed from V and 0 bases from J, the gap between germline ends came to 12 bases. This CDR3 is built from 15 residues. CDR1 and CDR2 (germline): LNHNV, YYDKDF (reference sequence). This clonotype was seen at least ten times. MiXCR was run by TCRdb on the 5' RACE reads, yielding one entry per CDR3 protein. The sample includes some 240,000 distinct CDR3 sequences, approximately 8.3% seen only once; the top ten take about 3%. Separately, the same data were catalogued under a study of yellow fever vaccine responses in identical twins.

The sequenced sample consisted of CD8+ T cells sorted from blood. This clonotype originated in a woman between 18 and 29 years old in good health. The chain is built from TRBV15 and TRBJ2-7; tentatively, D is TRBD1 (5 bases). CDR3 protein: CATSSGRGLSYEQYF. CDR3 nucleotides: TGTGCCACCAGCAGCGGAAGGGGCCTCTCCTACGAGCAGTACTTC.